Sequencing of this T cell receptor beta chain was carried out in a study of blood T cell repertoires in COVID-19. Overall study context: Samples representing acute and convalescent COVID-19 were sourced from the United States, Italy and Spain.

This CDR3 comprises 15 residues. V dropped 3 bases and J dropped 4; count of bases not matched to a gene: 6. Germline CDR1 and CDR2: SGHAT and FQNNGV. Authors' methods: Amplification of reference gene primers was used by the study to estimate nucleated cell counts. Profiled with immunoSEQ multiplex PCR; TCRdb holds only in-frame clones, not every one. That table furnishes V, J and clone size, whereas the DNA furnished D and trimming. This sample has tens of thousands of clones; roughly four fifths occur once, and the top ten carry roughly 27%. The sequence derives from a man between 65 and 80 years old with active COVID-19. The sample comprised peripheral blood. The V call is TRBV11-2, the J call TRBJ2-7; 10 nucleotides match TRBD1. The CDR3 nucleotides are TGTGCCAGCAGCTTCCCCGGGACAGGGGAATACGAGCAGTACTTC. The encoded protein is CASSFPGTGEYEQYF.